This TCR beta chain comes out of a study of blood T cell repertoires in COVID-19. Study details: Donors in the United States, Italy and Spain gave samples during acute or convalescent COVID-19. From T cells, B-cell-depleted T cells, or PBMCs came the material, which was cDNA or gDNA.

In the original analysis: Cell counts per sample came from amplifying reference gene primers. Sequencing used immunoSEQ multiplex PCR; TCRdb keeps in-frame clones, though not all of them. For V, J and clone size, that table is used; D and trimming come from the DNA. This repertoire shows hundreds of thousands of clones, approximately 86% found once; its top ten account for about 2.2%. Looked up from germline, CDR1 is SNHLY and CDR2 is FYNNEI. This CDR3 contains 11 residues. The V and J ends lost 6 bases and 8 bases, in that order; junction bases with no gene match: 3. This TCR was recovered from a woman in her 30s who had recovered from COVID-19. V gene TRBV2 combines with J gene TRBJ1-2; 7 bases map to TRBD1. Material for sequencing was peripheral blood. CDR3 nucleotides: TGTGCCAGCAGGCAGGGGGGAGGCTACACCTTC. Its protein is CASRQGGGYTF.